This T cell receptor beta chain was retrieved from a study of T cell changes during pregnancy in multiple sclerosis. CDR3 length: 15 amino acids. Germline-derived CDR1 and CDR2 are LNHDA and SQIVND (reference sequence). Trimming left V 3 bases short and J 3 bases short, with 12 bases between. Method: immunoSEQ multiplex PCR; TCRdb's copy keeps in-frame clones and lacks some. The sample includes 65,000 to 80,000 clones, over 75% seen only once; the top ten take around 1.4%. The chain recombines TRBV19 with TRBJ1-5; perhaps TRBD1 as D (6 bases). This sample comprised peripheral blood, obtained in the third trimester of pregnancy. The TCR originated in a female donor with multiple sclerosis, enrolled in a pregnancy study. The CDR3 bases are TGTGCCAGTAGTATTTCAGGGGATGCCAATCAGCCCCAGCATTTT. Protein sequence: CASSISGDANQPQHF.